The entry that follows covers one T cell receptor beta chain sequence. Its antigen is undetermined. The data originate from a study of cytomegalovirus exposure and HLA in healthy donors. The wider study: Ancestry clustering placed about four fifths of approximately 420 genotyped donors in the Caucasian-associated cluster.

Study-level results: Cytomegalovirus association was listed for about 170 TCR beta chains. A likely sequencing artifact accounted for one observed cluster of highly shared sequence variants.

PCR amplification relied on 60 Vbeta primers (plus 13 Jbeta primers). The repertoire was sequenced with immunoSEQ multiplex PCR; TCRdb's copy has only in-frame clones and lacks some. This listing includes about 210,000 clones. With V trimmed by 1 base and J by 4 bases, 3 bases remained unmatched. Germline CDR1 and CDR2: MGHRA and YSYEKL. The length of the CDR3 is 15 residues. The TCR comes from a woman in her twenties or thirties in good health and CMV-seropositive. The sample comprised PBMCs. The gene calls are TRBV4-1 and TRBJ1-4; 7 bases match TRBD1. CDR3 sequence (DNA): TGCGCCAGCAGCCAAGCGGACAGGATTAATGAAAAACTGTTTTTT. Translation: CASSQADRINEKLFF.